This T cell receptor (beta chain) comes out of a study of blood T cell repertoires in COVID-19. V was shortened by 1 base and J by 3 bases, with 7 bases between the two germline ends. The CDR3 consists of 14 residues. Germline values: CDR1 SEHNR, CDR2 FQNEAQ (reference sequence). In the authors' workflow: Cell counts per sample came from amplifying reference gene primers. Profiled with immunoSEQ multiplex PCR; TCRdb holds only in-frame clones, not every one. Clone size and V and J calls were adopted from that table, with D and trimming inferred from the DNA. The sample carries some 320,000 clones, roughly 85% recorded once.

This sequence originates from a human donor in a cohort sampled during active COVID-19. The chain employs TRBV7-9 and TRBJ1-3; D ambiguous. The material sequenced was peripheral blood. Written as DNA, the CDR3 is TGTGCCAGCAGCTTAGGAGCGCTTGGAAACACCATATATTTT. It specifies CASSLGALGNTIYF.